This T cell receptor (beta chain) was obtained from a study of blood T cell repertoires in COVID-19. Study context: Researchers got acute and convalescent COVID-19 samples from the United States, Italy and Spain. In each case, the material was cDNA or gDNA derived from T cells, B-cell-depleted T cells, or PBMCs.

Original processing notes: Scientists estimated how many nucleated cells there were by amplifying reference gene primers. The data were produced by immunoSEQ multiplex PCR, yet TCRdb's version contains in-frame clones alone and is incomplete. V and J calls and clone size follow that table, whereas D and trimming were derived from the DNA. The table records approximately 300,000 clones, 70% to 90% of them present only once. Trimming took 0 bases from V and 1 from J; bases not matched to a gene: 3. CDR1 is MNHEY and CDR2 is SVGAGI in the germline V gene. The CDR3 contains 16 residues. Sequencing was carried out using peripheral blood. This chain links TRBV6-5 with TRBJ1-1; TRBD1 matches at 9 bases. This TCR came from a woman aged 45-65 years with active or convalescent COVID-19. The CDR3 region is CASSYSRQGGNTEAFF. For the CDR3, the DNA is TGTGCCAGCAGTTACTCGAGACAGGGGGGGAACACTGAAGCTTTCTTT.